What follows is one T cell receptor beta chain and its context. Its antigen is as yet unknown. The data were obtained in a study of blood T cells in healthy people across ages. Study-wide points: Across samples, TCR beta diversity tracked strongly with naive T cell percentage.

This CDR3 region has 16 residues. The V gene's germline CDR1 is SGHAT and CDR2 FQNNGV. After removal of 5 bases from V and 4 bases from J, the junction contained 6 bases not matched to a gene. A second PCR, run for roughly 7 to 12 cycles, used a sample-barcoded 5' primer plus a J-beta primer mix. TCRdb fed the 5' RACE reads into MiXCR, producing one record per CDR3 protein. Of 2 million or so distinct CDR3 sequences in the sample, around 48% are singletons; the top ten hold approximately 2.1%. Per sample, at least 6 micrograms of total RNA were extracted. The chain employs TRBV11-2 and TRBJ1-6, with TRBD1 identical over 9 bases. Sequences were obtained from blood. This clonotype originated in a middle-aged woman in good health. The CDR3 spells CASSLRDRGYNSPLHF. The DNA of the CDR3 is TGTGCCAGCAGCCTCCGCGACAGGGGGTATAATTCACCCCTCCACTTT.